This T cell receptor (beta chain) appears in the sequencing data of a study of blood T cell repertoires in COVID-19. Overall study context: Both acute and convalescent COVID-19 samples were obtained from the United States, Italy and Spain. T cells, B-cell-depleted T cells, or PBMCs supplied cDNA or gDNA.

Seattle cases were enrolled at active infection and followed longitudinally. The authors' processing: For nucleated cells, counts were estimated from reference gene primer amplification. Using immunoSEQ multiplex PCR, the repertoire was profiled, and TCRdb retains in-frame clones only, with some absent. V and J calls and clone size are given by that table; D and trimming were obtained from the DNA. This table holds 250,000 to 400,000 clones, 70% to 90% found once. Germline CDR1 reads SGHTA; CDR2 reads FQGNSA. This CDR3 region has 16 residues. V shed 5 bases and J shed 0 bases, with 14 bases lying between them.

The material sequenced was peripheral blood. The source is a woman in her thirties with COVID-19, enrolled during active disease. The chain has TRBV7-2 and TRBJ1-3; D might be TRBD1 (5 bases). The DNA of the CDR3 is TGTGCCAGCAGCCCGGGTGGGGGAGGCTCTGGAAACACCATATATTTT. Translating gives CASSPGGGGSGNTIYF.